This T cell receptor (beta chain) was retrieved from a study of CD8 T cells in Susac syndrome. Study-level results: It was acknowledged in the study that its TCR sequencing and HLA analysis involved a relatively small number of individuals.

RNA in amounts of roughly 0.5 to 1 ug was reverse transcribed with random hexamers. Across 54 Vbeta and 13 Jbeta, immunoSEQ multiplex PCR amplified TCR beta CDR3. TCRdb reanalysed the immunoSEQ multiplex PCR reads using MiXCR and keeps one entry per CDR3 protein. The table includes about 180,000 distinct CDR3 sequences, around 96% detected once. V was trimmed by 1 base and J by 7 bases, leaving 13 bases between them. The CDR3 totals 14 residues. CDR1 and CDR2 (germline): SQVTM, ANQGSEA. Purification of the CD8+ and CD4+ T cells relied on negative isolation, and TEMRA cells underwent FACS enrichment. As regards this clonotype: The antigen remains unidentified.

The specimen sequenced was CD8+ T cells from PBMCs. The receptor was derived from a human donor with multiple sclerosis. The V call is TRBV29-1, the J call TRBJ1-4, with D unresolved. For the CDR3, the DNA is TGCAGCGTTGAAGTGATCGACTGGGGTGAAAAACTGTTTTTT. Encoded protein: CSVEVIDWGEKLFF.